This T cell receptor (beta chain) comes out of a study of blood T cells in healthy people across ages. Then a second PCR, running roughly 7 to 12 cycles, was carried out with a sample-barcoded 5' primer and a J-beta primer mix. TCRdb ran MiXCR on the 5' RACE reads and lists one entry per CDR3 protein. The table has about 1.7 million distinct CDR3 sequences, roughly 27% seen once. Remarks on this clonotype: Its antigen is not known.

The V gene lost 5 bases and the J gene lost 0 bases, with 17 bases spanning the gap. The germline gives CDR1 SGHTA, CDR2 FQGNSA. The CDR3 is 17 amino acids. Study-wide results and limits: Naive CD4+ cells and diversity were both higher in long-lived donors than in aged donors.

The rearrangement uses TRBV7-2 and TRBJ1-5; D possibly corresponds to TRBD1 (5 bases). The sample comprised blood. This clonotype was obtained from a woman between 25 and 40 years old in good health. The DNA for the CDR3 is TGTGCCAGCAGCCTAAGCCCTACAGGATATAGCAATCAGCCCCAGCATTTT. It translates to CASSLSPTGYSNQPQHF.